These 27 T cell receptor beta chains were sequenced from one sample in a study of T cell responses to AZD1222 COVID-19 vaccine. Sequencing used immunoSEQ multiplex PCR; TCRdb keeps in-frame clones, though not all of them. The table records about 140,000 clones, 70% to 90% of them present only once. This specimen was peripheral blood, taken on day 0 of AZD1222 vaccination. These receptors were obtained from an adult in good health.

The chain combines TRBV5-4 with TRBJ1-1; D not certain. Germline CDR1 is SGHNT and CDR2 is YYREEE (reference sequence). V lost 5 bases, J lost 4 bases, and 15 bases lay in between. The CDR3 is 14 amino acids. This CDR3 reads CASRVDSSSTEAFF. The DNA for the CDR3 is TGTGCCAGCAGGGTAGATTCTTCGAGCACTGAAGCTTTCTTT.

This chain uses TRBV4-2 with TRBJ1-6; D might be TRBD1 (6 bases). V dropped 3 bases and J dropped 7 bases, with 7 bases sitting between them. Germline V lookup: CDR1 LGHNA, CDR2 YNFKEQ. The length of the CDR3 is 13 residues. The CDR3 DNA is TGTGCCAGCAGCCACACAGGGAATTCACCCCTCCACTTT. Its protein product is CASSHTGNSPLHF.

This chain joins TRBV6-2 or TRBV6-3 and TRBJ2-7, with TRBD1 as a possible D gene (5 bases). This CDR3 has 13 residues. V was trimmed by 5 bases and J by 5 bases, leaving 13 bases between them. Germline V gene sequence: CDR1 MNHEY, CDR2 SVGEGT. CDR3 sequence: CASSPQGLDEQYF. Written as DNA, the CDR3 is TGTGCCAGCAGTCCCCAGGGTTTGGACGAGCAGTACTTC.

The gene calls are TRBV19 and TRBJ1-2, with TRBD1 as a possible D gene (5 bases). CDR1 is LNHDA and CDR2 is SQIVND in the germline V gene (reference sequence). Trimming shortened V by 11 bases and J by 0 bases, and 10 bases separated the two germline ends. This CDR3 is 12 amino acids long. The CDR3 DNA sequence: TGTGCCCCGACAGCTCCTAACTATGGCTACACCTTC. This gives the protein CAPTAPNYGYTF.

Details on this clone: One end of the junction fails to match germline, which may point to a read error. The chain combines TRBV9 with TRBJ2-1; D gene uncertain. Germline CDR1 and CDR2: SGDLS and YYNGEE. CDR3 size: 16 residues. CDR3 in amino acids: CASSVVDLLSSNEQFF. The DNA for the CDR3 is TGTGCCAGCAGCGTAGTCGACCTCCTCTCCTCCAATGAGCAGTTCTTC. Together with reference TRBV9 and TRBJ2-1, the CDR3 gives the full variable domain: DSGVTQTPKHLITATGQRVTLRCSPRSGDLSVYWYQQSLDQGLQFLIQYYNGEERAKGNILERFSAQQFPDLHSELNLSSLELGDSALYFCASSVVDLLSSNEQFFGPGTRLTVL.

The chain has TRBV2 and TRBJ2-5; D is unresolved. The CDR3 is 13 amino acids. Trimming left V 4 bases short and J 4 bases short, with 10 bases between. CDR1 SNHLY and CDR2 FYNNEI come from the germline V gene. CDR3 nucleotides: TGTGCCAGCAGTGCGCGTCTGGGAGAGACCCAGTACTTC. Translated: CASSARLGETQYF.

This clone was observed once. The J gene is TRBJ1-2, the V gene TRBV4-3; D remains ambiguous. V lost 3 bases and J 7 bases, leaving 18 bases between the germline ends. Per the germline V gene, CDR1 is LGHNA and CDR2 is YSLEER. CDR3 size: 15 residues. Here the CDR3 reads CASSQLDGGLLGYTF. The DNA of the CDR3 is TGCGCCAGCAGCCAGCTGGACGGAGGCTTGCTTGGCTACACCTTC.

This rearrangement joins TRBV25-1 to TRBJ2-1, with 7 positions matching TRBD1. V shed 1 base, J shed 5 bases, and the junction held 5 bases outside the gene matches. The CDR3 extends over 15 amino acids. Germline V gene data show CDR1 as MGHDK and CDR2 as SYGVNS. The CDR3 protein is CASSEFGTVDNEQFF. The CDR3 DNA is TGTGCCAGCAGTGAATTTGGGACAGTCGACAATGAGCAGTTCTTC.

The V gene is TRBV4-2, the J gene TRBJ2-3, with TRBD2 matching over 10 bases. Germline V lookup: CDR1 LGHNA, CDR2 YNFKEQ. Losses at the gene ends were 0 bases for V and 5 bases for J; bases not matched to a gene: 8. The CDR3 sequence is 17 residues long. CDR3 loop: CASSQDKGAGGGDTQYF. Here the CDR3 DNA reads TGTGCCAGCAGCCAAGATAAGGGAGCGGGAGGGGGAGATACGCAGTATTTT.

In DNA, the CDR3 is TGTGCCAGCAGCAAAGACGAGACTAGCGGGAGCCGCTCCTACAATGAGCAGTTCTTC. Residues: CASSKDETSGSRSYNEQFF. The chain links TRBV21-1 to TRBJ2-1; the D call of TRBD2 is as the table states it, not checked on the DNA. TRBV21-1 is a recognized pseudogene. There are 19 residues in the CDR3.

The chain recombines TRBV6-2 or TRBV6-3 with TRBJ2-7; tentatively, D is TRBD1 (5 bases). The CDR3 contains 13 residues. V lost 6 bases and J lost 1, with 10 bases in between. Per the germline V gene, CDR1 is MNHEY and CDR2 is SVGEGT. The CDR3 bases are TGTGCCAGCAGCTCCGACAGATCCTACGAGCAGTACTTC. It translates to CASSSDRSYEQYF.

The chain links TRBV10-3 to TRBJ2-2; D gene unclear. Germline-derived CDR1 and CDR2 are ENHRY and SYGVKD. The CDR3 is 15 amino acids. With 0 bases removed from V and 5 bases from J, the gap between germline ends came to 10 bases. CDR3 sequence reads: CAISESGIRTGELFF. In DNA, the CDR3 is TGTGCCATCAGTGAGTCCGGCATTAGGACCGGGGAGCTGTTTTTT.

V gene TRBV4-2 combines with J gene TRBJ2-1; TRBD2 matches at 10 bases. The ends lost 1 base at V and 8 bases at J; junction bases unmatched: 8. The CDR3 contains 16 residues. The germline V gene has CDR1 LGHNA and CDR2 YNFKEQ. CDR3: CASSQGLAGVTDEQFF. The DNA for the CDR3 is TGTGCCAGCAGCCAAGGGCTAGCGGGAGTGACAGATGAGCAGTTCTTC.

The chain joins TRBV2 to TRBJ1-1; D might be TRBD1 (5 bases). From germline, CDR1 is SNHLY and CDR2 FYNNEI. V dropped 7 bases and J dropped 3 bases, with 15 bases sitting between them. CDR3 length: 14 amino acids. The CDR3 sequence: CASIRRDRDTEAFF. The CDR3 nucleotides read TGTGCCAGCATCCGCAGGGACCGAGACACTGAAGCTTTCTTT.

The count of this clone is one. The CDR3 here is CASSFPWDRVYEKREKLFF. CDR3 DNA sequence: TGTGCCAGCAGCTTTCCGTGGGACAGGGTTTATGAGAAGCGTGAAAAACTGTTTTTT. The chain has TRBV11-2 and TRBJ1-4; 9 nucleotides agree with TRBD1. V lost 3 bases to trimming and J lost 7 bases; unmatched junction nucleotides: 18. CDR1 SGHAT and CDR2 FQNNGV come from the germline V gene. CDR3 size: 19 residues.

The rearrangement links TRBV19 to TRBJ1-5; D gene uncertain. Trimming took off 8 bases at V and 7 bases at J, with 15 bases between the two ends. CDR1 is LNHDA, CDR2 SQIVND, per germline (reference sequence). CDR3 length: 13 amino acids. Written as DNA, the CDR3 is TGTGCCAGTTCCCCCCCGCCCCCCCAGCCCCAGCATTTT. Amino acid sequence: CASSPPPPQPQHF.

The rearrangement joins TRBV2 to TRBJ1-1, with a tentative D call TRBD1 (5 bases). Per the germline V gene, CDR1 is SNHLY and CDR2 is FYNNEI. Trimming cost V 0 bases and J 6 bases, with 11 bases left between them. This CDR3 region has 14 residues. In DNA, the CDR3 is TGTGCCAGCAGTGAAGCGCAATGGGGCGCTGAAGCTTTCTTT. Translated, it gives CASSEAQWGAEAFF.

The rearrangement links TRBV4-3 to TRBJ1-4; D gene uncertain. Trimming pared 1 base from V and 1 base from J, leaving 10 bases between. The CDR3 totals 16 residues. Looked up from germline, CDR1 is LGHNA and CDR2 is YSLEER. The CDR3 here is CASSQADTRTNEKLFF. The CDR3 DNA follows: TGCGCCAGCAGCCAAGCCGACACCAGAACTAATGAAAAACTGTTTTTT.

The rearrangement joins TRBV10-2 to TRBJ2-7, with a possible D match to TRBD1 (6 bases). Germline V gene sequence: CDR1 WSHSY, CDR2 SAAADI. The CDR3 runs 14 residues. V lost 10 bases to trimming and J lost 0 bases, with 16 bases between them. The CDR3 nucleotides read TGCGCCACCTGGGGGCCACCCGGCTCCTACGAGCAGTACTTC. Translated, it gives CATWGPPGSYEQYF.

This clone was seen only once. V is TRBV25-1 and J is TRBJ1-1; tentative D call: TRBD1 (6 bases). Trimming removed 5 bases from V and 1 base from J, with 17 bases in between. CDR1 is MGHDK and CDR2 is SYGVNS in the germline V gene. The CDR3 covers 16 residues. The CDR3 DNA reads TGTGCCAGCAGTCTGTCCGGGGGGGGCGGGAACACTGAAGCTTTCTTT. Translated: CASSLSGGGGNTEAFF.

The chain has TRBV7-2 and TRBJ1-1; D not resolved. Trimming left V 4 bases short and J 0 bases short, with 9 bases between. CDR3 length: 14 residues. Germline V gene data show CDR1 as SGHTA and CDR2 as FQGNSA. The CDR3 is CASSWRGMNTEAFF. CDR3 sequence (DNA): TGTGCCAGCAGCTGGAGAGGGATGAACACTGAAGCTTTCTTT. The entire variable domain, with the rest obtained from reference TRBV7-2 and TRBJ1-1, is as follows: GAGVSQSPSNKVTEKGKDVELRCDPISGHTALYWYRQSLGQGLEFLIYFQGNSAPDKSGLPSDRFSAERTGGSVSTLTIQRTQQEDSAVYLCASSWRGMNTEAFFGQGTRLTVV.

V and J are TRBV6-6 and TRBJ1-3; 7 bases fit TRBD1. V shed 6 bases, J shed 3 bases, and the junction held 5 bases outside the gene matches. Germline CDR1 MNHNY, CDR2 SVGAGI (reference sequence). The CDR3 length is 14 residues. CDR3 DNA: TGTGCCAGCAGGCAGGGACAGATTGGAAACACCATATATTTT. Protein product: CASRQGQIGNTIYF.

This chain connects TRBV5-4 to TRBJ1-6; 7 bases align to TRBD1. V lost 0 bases and J lost 0; bases outside the gene matches: 3. The CDR3 is 17 amino acids. Per the germline V gene, CDR1 is SGHNT and CDR2 is YYREEE (reference sequence). DNA for the CDR3: TGTGCCAGCAGCTTGGCAGGGGGGAGCTCCTATAATTCACCCCTCCACTTT. Its protein product is CASSLAGGSSYNSPLHF.

The gene calls are TRBV5-1 and TRBJ2-3; 13 nucleotides agree with TRBD2. Per the germline V gene, CDR1 is SGHRS and CDR2 is YFSETQ. This CDR3 spans 15 amino acids. Germline trimming cut 3 bases from V and 4 bases from J; bases unmatched to any gene: 2. This CDR3 is CASSSGLAGADTQYF. DNA of the CDR3: TGCGCCAGCAGCTCTGGACTAGCGGGAGCAGATACGCAGTATTTT.

This chain joins TRBV24-1 and TRBJ1-5; D not certain. CDR1 KGHDR and CDR2 SFDVKD come from the germline V gene. Deletions cut 4 bases from V and 5 bases from J, with 14 bases between. This CDR3 comprises 15 residues. The DNA of the CDR3 is TGTGCCACCAGTGACGCGAAGGGTCTCGATCAGCCCCAGCATTTT. Protein product: CATSDAKGLDQPQHF.

The J gene is TRBJ2-3, the V gene TRBV24-1; the D is unclear. Trimming pared 6 bases from V and 2 bases from J, leaving 5 bases between. The CDR3 is 12 amino acids. The germline gives CDR1 KGHDR, CDR2 SFDVKD. This chain's CDR3 is CATSKFTDTQYF. The CDR3 DNA reads TGTGCCACCAGTAAATTCACAGATACGCAGTATTTT.

The chain carries TRBV6-2 or TRBV6-3 and TRBJ2-1, with a possible D match to TRBD1 (6 bases). Germline V gives CDR1 MNHEY, CDR2 SVGEGT. Trimming left V 2 bases short and J 1 base short, with 12 bases between. This CDR3 spans 16 amino acids. CDR3 amino acids: CASSYDGTSSYNEQFF. CDR3 nucleotides: TGTGCCAGCAGTTACGATGGGACAAGTTCCTACAATGAGCAGTTCTTC.